The next 23 T cell receptor beta chains were all read from a single sample in a study of T cells after yellow fever vaccination. TCRdb fed the 5' RACE reads into MiXCR, producing one record per CDR3 protein. The sample gives about 170,000 distinct CDR3 sequences, about 11% of which show up once; 35% to 45% is in the top ten. Sequenced material: CD8+ T cells sorted from PBMCs, taken 15 days after the yellow fever booster vaccination. These receptors originate from a man between 18 and 29 years old who received the YFV17D yellow fever vaccine.

This clonotype came up many times. The chain uses TRBV7-2 and TRBJ2-3; TRBD2 aligns across 8 bases. The length of the CDR3 is 14 residues. V shed 1 base and J 5 bases; nucleotides not matched to a gene: 2. Germline values: CDR1 SGHTA, CDR2 FQGNSA. DNA of the CDR3: TGTGCCAGCAGCTTAGAGCTAGCGGGAGATACGCAGTATTTT. This translates into CASSLELAGDTQYF.

The table lists this clonotype with a few counts. In DNA, the CDR3 is TGTGCCAGCGGTTTTACGTATAACACTGAAGCTTTCTTT. Translation gives CASGFTYNTEAFF. The gene calls are TRBV6-2 or TRBV6-3 and TRBJ1-1; D is uncertain. CDR1 is MNHEY and CDR2 is SVGEGT in the germline V gene. V was pared by 8 bases and J by 2 bases, with 12 bases between. This CDR3 is built from 13 residues.

This clonotype showed up just a few times. The rearrangement uses TRBV6-1 and TRBJ2-7; perhaps D is TRBD1 or TRBD2 (5 bases each). From germline, CDR1 is MNHNS and CDR2 SASEGT. The CDR3 is 15 residues long. V lost 1 base and J 0 bases, leaving 10 bases between the germline ends. The CDR3 here is CASSEGEGTSYEQYF. The CDR3 DNA reads as TGTGCCAGCAGTGAAGGAGAGGGGACCTCCTACGAGCAGTACTTC.

In this sample, this clonotype turned up a few times. This sequence joins TRBV29-1 and TRBJ2-5; a weak D match, TRBD2 (7 bases). The CDR3 runs to 11 residues. Per germline, CDR1 SQVTM and CDR2 ANQGSEA. The DNA of the CDR3 is TGCAGTGAGGGGGGGTTTAGTGCCCAGTACTTC. Protein sequence: CSEGGFSAQYF. Drawing the rest from reference TRBV29-1 and TRBJ2-5, the complete variable domain is SAVISQKPSRDICQRGTSLTIQCQVDSQVTMMFWYRQQPGQSLTLIATANQGSEATYESGFVIDKFPISRPNLTFSTLTVSNMSPEDSSIYLCSEGGFSAQYFGPGTRLLVL.

The chain joins TRBV18 to TRBJ2-7, with a weak D call TRBD1 (6 bases). The CDR3 covers 14 residues. Germline V gene lookup returns CDR1 KGHSH and CDR2 LQKENI. Trimming removed 1 base from V and 3 bases from J, with 10 bases in between. The CDR3 nucleotides read TGTGCCAGCTCACCACTCGGGACAAGCTACGAGCAGTACGTC. It codes for CASSPLGTSYEQYV.

V gene TRBV5-1 combines with J gene TRBJ2-2; D possibly uses TRBD1 or TRBD2 (5 bases each). Germline V gives CDR1 SGHRS, CDR2 YFSETQ. The CDR3 totals 15 residues. The V and J ends lost 5 bases and 2 bases respectively, with 13 bases between them. The chain's CDR3 is CASRTGRDNTGELFF. As DNA, the CDR3 is TGCGCCAGCAGAACGGGACGGGATAACACCGGGGAGCTGTTTTTT.

This clonotype was observed a handful of times. The chain has TRBV7-9 and TRBJ2-2, with D possibly TRBD1 on 5 matching bases. The germline V and J ends were trimmed by 5 bases and 1 base, with 8 bases remaining between them. CDR3 length equals 14 residues. From germline, CDR1 is SEHNR and CDR2 FQNEAQ (reference sequence). The CDR3 loop reads CASSQGQNTGELFF. In DNA form, the CDR3 reads TGTGCCAGCAGCCAAGGACAGAACACCGGGGAGCTGTTTTTT. The full variable domain, rest sourced from reference TRBV7-9 and TRBJ2-2, is DTGVSQNPRHKITKRGQNVTFRCDPISEHNRLYWYRQTLGQGPEFLTYFQNEAQLEKSRLLSDRFSAERPKGSFSTLEIQRTEQGDSAMYLCASSQGQNTGELFFGEGSRLTVL.

This clonotype was observed a few times. The chain uses TRBV10-3 and TRBJ1-1; maybe TRBD1 (5 bases). The V gene lost 6 bases and the J gene lost 6 bases, with 11 bases spanning the gap. The CDR3 runs 12 residues. The germline gives CDR1 ENHRY, CDR2 SYGVKD. This CDR3 is CAIRAGSAEAFF. Here the CDR3 DNA reads TGTGCCATCAGAGCAGGGTCCGCTGAAGCTTTCTTT.

The chain carries TRBV20-1 and TRBJ2-5; 10 positions match TRBD2. Germline lookup yields CDR1 DFQATT and CDR2 SNEGSKA (reference sequence). V was pared by 3 bases and J by 2 bases, with 15 bases of the junction left unmatched. The CDR3 is 18 amino acids. DNA of the CDR3: TGCAGTGCTAGTGGTCGGGTGCTAGCGGGGGTTATACAAGAGACCCAGTACTTC. Protein sequence: CSASGRVLAGVIQETQYF.

J is TRBJ1-2 and V is TRBV5-1; TRBD1 agrees at 7 bases. The CDR3 consists of 15 residues. Unmatched junction bases numbered 13, after V lost 3 bases and J lost 8 bases. Germline CDR1 SGHRS, CDR2 YFSETQ. The DNA of the CDR3 is TGCGCCAGCAGCTGGGACAGACAGGCGGGCCACGGCTACACCTTC. It yields the protein CASSWDRQAGHGYTF.

The chain combines TRBV4-1 with TRBJ2-3; D is perhaps TRBD1 (6 bases). Trimming took off 2 bases at V and 1 base at J, with 10 bases between the two ends. CDR1 and CDR2 from the germline V gene are MGHRA and YSYEKL. The CDR3 extends over 15 amino acids. CDR3 nucleotide sequence: TGCGCCAGCAGCCAATCACAGGGTGGCACAGATACGCAGTATTTT. Translated, it gives CASSQSQGGTDTQYF.

This clonotype was seen only a few times. The chain links TRBV6-5 to TRBJ2-1; the match to TRBD1 covers 10 bases. CDR3 length: 15 residues. The germline V gene has CDR1 MNHEY and CDR2 SVGAGI. V lost 2 bases, J lost 6 bases, and 4 bases stayed unmatched. CDR3 sequence (DNA): TGTGCCAGCAGTTACCCGGGACAGGGGCCCAATGAGCAGTTCTTC. Protein product: CASSYPGQGPNEQFF.

The chain combines TRBV12-3 or TRBV12-4 with TRBJ2-3, with no clear D. CDR3 length equals 16 residues. The ends were cut back, 7 bases at V and 6 bases at J, with 23 bases in the middle. CDR3 sequence reads: CASKPFMVLGYDTQYF. The CDR3 DNA follows: TGTGCCAGCAAACCCTTCATGGTCCTCGGGTACGATACGCAGTATTTT.

This clonotype was counted only a few times. This CDR3 is CASSPDRGWTEAFF. CDR3 nucleotides: TGTGCCAGCAGTCCGGACAGGGGATGGACTGAAGCTTTCTTT. The chain has TRBV6-2 or TRBV6-3 and TRBJ1-1; 9 nucleotides align to TRBD1. CDR3 length: 14 amino acids. V was pared by 5 bases and J by 5 bases, with 6 bases of the junction left unmatched. Germline V lookup: CDR1 MNHEY, CDR2 SVGEGT.

This chain links TRBV6-5 with TRBJ1-4, with D hard to call. The CDR3 extends over 13 amino acids. Germline V gene data show CDR1 as MNHEY and CDR2 as SVGAGI. Trimming pared 0 bases from V and 8 bases from J, leaving 7 bases between. The CDR3 sequence: CASSYSSIEKLFF. CDR3 DNA: TGTGCCAGCAGTTACTCGAGTATCGAAAAACTGTTTTTT.

The rearrangement links TRBV11-2 to TRBJ2-5; 9 bases line up with TRBD2. The CDR3 sequence is 15 residues long. J lost 5 bases, V lost 5 bases, and 9 bases had no gene match. Looked up from germline, CDR1 is SGHAT and CDR2 is FQNNGV. The CDR3 reads CASSLGASGVETQYF. CDR3 nucleotides: TGTGCCAGCAGCCTCGGGGCTAGCGGGGTGGAGACCCAGTACTTC.

The table lists this clonotype with a few counts. This chain uses TRBV6-5 with TRBJ2-5, with TRBD2 matching over 8 bases. CDR3 length equals 14 residues. Germline trimming cut 0 bases from V and 3 bases from J; bases unmatched to any gene: 0. CDR1 and CDR2 (germline): MNHEY, SVGAGI. Here the CDR3 reads CASSYSLAEETQYF. The CDR3 coding sequence is TGTGCCAGCAGTTACTCACTAGCGGAAGAGACCCAGTACTTC.

The chain links TRBV5-1 to TRBJ1-1; D is perhaps TRBD1 (5 bases). CDR1 is SGHRS, CDR2 YFSETQ, per germline. Trimming pared 3 bases from V and 5 bases from J, leaving 11 bases between. This CDR3 region has 13 residues. As DNA, the CDR3 is TGCGCCAGCAGCTGGGCGGGGGAAACTGAAGCTTTCTTT. Protein sequence: CASSWAGETEAFF.

By share, this clonotype ranks as medium-sized. The chain couples TRBV27 to TRBJ1-4, with no clear D. V was pared by 3 bases and J by 5 bases, with 13 bases between. CDR3 length equals 15 residues. Germline lookup yields CDR1 MNHEY and CDR2 SMNVEV (reference sequence). The CDR3 is CASSFMPDRNEKLFF. Written as DNA, the CDR3 is TGTGCCAGCAGTTTCATGCCAGACCGAAATGAAAAACTGTTTTTT.

The chain is built from TRBV7-9 and TRBJ1-1, with 7 nucleotides matching TRBD1. J lost 1 base, V lost 5 bases, and 4 bases had no gene match. Germline lookup yields CDR1 SEHNR and CDR2 FQNEAQ (reference sequence). This CDR3 is 14 amino acids long. DNA of the CDR3: TGTGCCAGCAGCCCCCACAGGGGGAACACTGAAGCTTTCTTT. Protein sequence: CASSPHRGNTEAFF.

This clonotype appeared a few times. The chain couples TRBV2 to TRBJ1-5; no clear D. Trimming removed 3 bases from V and 2 bases from J, with 11 bases in between. The germline V gene encodes CDR1 SNHLY and CDR2 FYNNEI. The CDR3 totals 15 residues. Here the CDR3 reads CASSEEFYGNQPQHF. The CDR3 region has the DNA TGTGCCAGCAGTGAGGAGTTTTATGGCAATCAGCCCCAGCATTTT.

Only a few counts were recorded for this clonotype. V is TRBV23-1 and J is TRBJ2-2; 11 nucleotides line up with TRBD1. TRBV23-1 is reported as an ORF; its role is uncertain. V shed 0 bases and J 3 bases; nucleotides not matched to a gene: 3. This CDR3 contains 17 residues. The chain's CDR3 is CASSQSMGQGDTGELFF. In DNA, the CDR3 is TGCGCCAGCAGTCAATCCATGGGACAGGGGGACACCGGGGAGCTGTTTTTT.

V is TRBV12-3 or TRBV12-4 and J is TRBJ2-1, with TRBD1 identical over 10 bases. The V segment lost 5 bases and the J segment 10 bases; nucleotides outside the gene matches: 11. The CDR3 is made up of 15 amino acids. CDR3 coding DNA: TGTGCCAGCAGTCTGGGACCCGGGACAGGGGAGGAGCAGTTCTTC. This sequence encodes CASSLGPGTGEEQFF.